The T cell receptor (beta chain) under discussion was sequenced for a study of memory CD4+ T cells and cytomegalovirus serostatus. Study details: Donors were healthy Belgian adults, several CMV seropositive and 24 seronegative. Study-level points and caveats: Of about 150 reported CMV TCRbeta sequences, just over 65 were found in memory CD4+ repertoires.

The sort gate was single viable CD3+CD4+CD8-CD45RO+ cells for memory CD4+ T cells. Methods used by the authors: Out-of-frame sequences were removed, leaving 2,204,828 distinct TCRbeta sequences. Only in-frame clones appear in the TCRdb table, and some are missing; sequencing was by immunoSEQ multiplex PCR. D and trimming were read from the DNA, whereas the V and J calls and clone size are those reported in that table. Among 45,000 to 50,000 clones listed, 77% were seen once. V dropped 6 bases and J dropped 8 bases, with 13 bases sitting between them. Germline V CDR1 and CDR2: MNHEY, SVGAGI. This CDR3 comprises 12 residues. As regards this clone: Its antigen remains unknown.

The receptor was isolated from an adult in good health and CMV-seronegative. This chain links TRBV6-5 with TRBJ1-1; D perhaps matches TRBD1 (5 bases). Sequencing was performed on memory CD4+ T cells from blood. CDR3 loop: CASRWSGGEAFF. CDR3 coding DNA: TGTGCCAGCAGGTGGTCGGGGGGGGAAGCTTTCTTT.